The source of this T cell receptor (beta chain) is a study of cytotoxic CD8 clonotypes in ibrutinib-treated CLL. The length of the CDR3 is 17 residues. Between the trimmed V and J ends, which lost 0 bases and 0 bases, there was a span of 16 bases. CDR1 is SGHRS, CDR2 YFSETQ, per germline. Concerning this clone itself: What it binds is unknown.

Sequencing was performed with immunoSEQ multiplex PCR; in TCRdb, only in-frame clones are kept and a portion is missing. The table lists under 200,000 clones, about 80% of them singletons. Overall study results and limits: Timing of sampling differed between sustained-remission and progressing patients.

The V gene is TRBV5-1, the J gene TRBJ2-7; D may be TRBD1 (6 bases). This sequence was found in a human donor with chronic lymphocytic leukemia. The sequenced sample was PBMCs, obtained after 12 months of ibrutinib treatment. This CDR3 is CASSLGSTGYSSYEQYF. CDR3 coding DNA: TGCGCCAGCAGCTTGGGTTCGACAGGTTATAGCTCCTACGAGCAGTACTTC.